Presented here are 28 T cell receptor beta chains from one specimen sequenced in a study of early T cells in non-severe SARS-CoV-2 infection. MiXCR, run by TCRdb on the 5' RACE reads, gives a single entry per CDR3 protein. Found here are about 66,000 distinct CDR3 sequences, 20% of them singletons; the top ten hold more than 15%. The sequences come from whole blood, collected at baseline. The origin of the receptors is an adult who was a healthcare worker with PCR-confirmed SARS-CoV-2 infection or an uninfected control (not recorded which).

This clonotype was seen more than once but under ten times. The genes are TRBV4-1 and TRBJ1-6; D unresolved. The CDR3 covers 15 residues. Between the trimmed V and J ends, which lost 0 bases and 8 bases, there was a span of 11 bases. Per the germline V gene, CDR1 is MGHRA and CDR2 is YSYEKL. The DNA of the CDR3 is TGCGCCAGCAGCCAAGATGGGAGGAGTGATTCACCCCTCCACTTT. Translated, it gives CASSQDGRSDSPLHF.

This clonotype occurred a few times. The chain combines TRBV9 with TRBJ2-7; a weak D match, TRBD1 (6 bases). Trimming stripped 2 bases from V and 2 bases from J, with 14 bases between. The CDR3 covers 15 residues. The germline V gene has CDR1 SGDLS and CDR2 YYNGEE. CDR3 in DNA: TGTGCCAGCAGCGTCGCAGGGGCCCCAACCTACGAGCAGTACTTC. Its protein is CASSVAGAPTYEQYF. The full variable domain, in which reference TRBV9 and TRBJ2-7 provide the parts outside the CDR3, is DSGVTQTPKHLITATGQRVTLRCSPRSGDLSVYWYQQSLDQGLQFLIQYYNGEERAKGNILERFSAQQFPDLHSELNLSSLELGDSALYFCASSVAGAPTYEQYFGPGTRLTVT.

The chain joins TRBV5-1 to TRBJ2-3; the match to TRBD1 covers 7 bases. The V gene end was trimmed by 0 bases and the J gene end by 4 bases; junction bases not matched to a gene: 5. Germline V gives CDR1 SGHRS, CDR2 YFSETQ. The CDR3 is 15 residues long. The DNA for the CDR3 is TGCGCCAGCAGCTTGGAAGGGACAGCGGCAGATACGCAGTATTTT. Translation gives CASSLEGTAADTQYF.

This clonotype is a singleton in its sample. This sequence joins TRBV12-3 or TRBV12-4 and TRBJ1-5; maybe TRBD1 (5 bases). V was trimmed by 2 bases and J by 0 bases, leaving 8 bases between them. The CDR3 consists of 15 residues. CDR3 amino acids: CASSLMGDSNQPQHF. CDR3 nucleotide sequence: TGTGCCAGCAGTTTAATGGGGGATAGCAATCAGCCCCAGCATTTT.

This clonotype was seen a few times. The chain carries TRBV6-1 and TRBJ2-3, with TRBD1 as a possible D gene (6 bases). V was pared by 2 bases and J by 8 bases, with 8 bases between. CDR3 length: 12 amino acids. Looked up from germline, CDR1 is MNHNS and CDR2 is SASEGT. DNA for the CDR3: TGTGCCAGCAGTGAAAGCAGGGGTACGCAGTATTTT. As protein: CASSESRGTQYF.

V usage is TRBV5-1 and J usage is TRBJ2-5, with 7 bases that match TRBD1. From germline, CDR1 is SGHRS and CDR2 YFSETQ. This CDR3 region has 15 residues. The V and J ends lost 4 bases and 5 bases, in that order; junction bases with no gene match: 11. CDR3 loop: CASSIWTGLGETQYF. Here the CDR3 DNA reads TGCGCCAGCAGCATCTGGACAGGTCTAGGGGAGACCCAGTACTTC.

This clonotype was recorded at least ten times. The chain employs TRBV7-9 and TRBJ1-2; a weak D match, TRBD1 (5 bases). In germline, CDR1 is SEHNR, CDR2 FQNEAQ (reference sequence). This CDR3 contains 14 residues. V lost 1 base and J lost 4, with 10 bases in between. The CDR3 DNA reads TGTGCCAGCAGCTTAGACTCGGGGCCCTATGGCTACACCTTC. Translating gives CASSLDSGPYGYTF.

The V gene is TRBV3-1, the J gene TRBJ2-7; tentative D call: TRBD2 (6 bases). Germline CDR1 reads LGHDT; CDR2 reads YNNKEL (reference sequence). CDR3 length: 13 amino acids. The V gene lost 5 bases and the J gene lost 4 bases, with 12 bases spanning the gap. Here the CDR3 DNA reads TGTGCCAGCAGCACGGGACTGGCTTACGAGCAGTACTTC. Translated: CASSTGLAYEQYF.

This clonotype was picked up a small number of times. V gene TRBV5-6 combines with J gene TRBJ2-1, with 7 bases lining up with TRBD2. Germline CDR1 and CDR2: SGHDT and YYEEEE. The length of the CDR3 is 13 residues. After removal of 4 bases from V and 5 bases from J, the junction contained 3 bases not matched to a gene. The DNA for the CDR3 is TGTGCCAGCAGCGGGACTACTCACAATGAGCAGTTCTTC. Its protein is CASSGTTHNEQFF.

This clonotype was detected only a few times. This rearrangement joins TRBV7-8 to TRBJ2-2, with D possibly being TRBD2 (6 bases). V dropped 6 bases and J dropped 7 bases, with 12 bases sitting between them. The CDR3 covers 13 residues. Germline CDR1 is SGHVS and CDR2 is FQNEAQ. DNA for the CDR3: TGTGCCAGCAGAATGAGGGAGGACGGGGAGCTGTTTTTT. Translated, it gives CASRMREDGELFF.

This clonotype was counted only a few times. The V gene is TRBV20-1, the J gene TRBJ1-2, with 8 nucleotides matching TRBD1. This CDR3 comprises 13 residues. With 4 bases clipped from V and 12 bases from J, the junction kept 13 bases outside the gene matches. Germline CDR1 DFQATT, CDR2 SNEGSKA (reference sequence). DNA of the CDR3: TGCAGTGCTACCCGGATGACAGGGGCCAAGGACACCTTC. Translated, it gives CSATRMTGAKDTF.

This clonotype was picked up a small number of times. The CDR3 sequence: CATSTTGQGYTGELFF. CDR3 DNA sequence: TGTGCCACCAGCACAACGGGACAGGGTTATACCGGGGAGCTGTTTTTT. This chain connects TRBV15 to TRBJ2-2, with TRBD1 matching 9 bases. The V and J ends lost 4 bases and 5 bases, in that order; junction bases with no gene match: 8. CDR3 length equals 16 residues. Germline CDR1 LNHNV, CDR2 YYDKDF (reference sequence).

This clonotype has just a few counts. CDR3 DNA: TGTGCCAGCAGCCTGGGAGTGAGTAACACTGAAGCTTTCTTT. Translating gives CASSLGVSNTEAFF. This chain uses TRBV3-1 with TRBJ1-1, with D hard to call. Germline V gene lookup returns CDR1 LGHDT and CDR2 YNNKEL (reference sequence). V was cut by 4 bases and J by 2 bases, with 11 bases left in between. The CDR3 length is 14 residues. The complete variable domain, with remaining parts taken from reference TRBV3-1 and TRBJ1-1, reads DTAVSQTPKYLVTQMGNDKSIKCEQNLGHDTMYWYKQDSKKFLKIMFSYNNKELIINETVPNRFSPKSPDKAHLNLHINSLELGDSAVYFCASSLGVSNTEAFFGQGTRLTVV.

This chain uses TRBV5-5 with TRBJ1-1; 10 positions agree with TRBD1. V shed 0 bases and J 7 bases; nucleotides not matched to a gene: 6. This CDR3 spans 15 amino acids. CDR1 is SGHKS, CDR2 YYEKEE, per germline (reference sequence). This CDR3 reads CASSLAPDRGIEAFF. CDR3 in DNA: TGTGCCAGCAGCTTGGCCCCGGACAGGGGGATTGAAGCTTTCTTT.

The chain employs TRBV25-1 and TRBJ2-1; maybe TRBD2 (6 bases). Deletions cut 6 bases from V and 2 bases from J, with 17 bases between. This CDR3 region has 16 residues. Germline assignment: CDR1 MGHDK and CDR2 SYGVNS. The CDR3 reads CASSAPRSGPYNEQFF. The CDR3 bases are TGTGCCAGCAGCGCCCCAAGGAGCGGGCCCTACAATGAGCAGTTCTTC.

The chain carries TRBV6-4 and TRBJ1-2; D not certain. The CDR3 is 16 amino acids. V gave up 5 bases and J gave up 8 bases, with 24 bases separating them. Germline CDR1 reads MRHNA; CDR2 reads SNTAGT. CDR3 DNA: TGTGCCAGCAGTCCCCAATCCTCCCTTCGGGGTGGAGGCTACACCTTC. Protein: CASSPQSSLRGGGYTF.

The chain's CDR3 is CASGASSGNTIYF. In DNA form, the CDR3 reads TGTGCCAGCGGGGCAAGCTCTGGAAACACCATATATTTT. The chain employs TRBV2 and TRBJ1-3; TRBD1 is a possible D gene (5 bases). Looked up from germline, CDR1 is SNHLY and CDR2 is FYNNEI. The germline V and J ends were trimmed by 8 bases and 0 bases, with 8 bases remaining between them. The CDR3 extends over 13 amino acids.

The gene calls are TRBV12-3 or TRBV12-4 and TRBJ2-7; the D gene is possibly TRBD2 (6 bases). CDR3 length: 13 residues. Trimming took off 3 bases at V and 4 bases at J, with 10 bases between the two ends. For the CDR3, the DNA is TGTGCCAGCAGTTTCGGCGGGGTGTACGAGCAGTACTTC. Its protein product is CASSFGGVYEQYF.

The table lists this clonotype with many counts. V and J are TRBV7-9 and TRBJ1-1, with D unclear. The CDR3 is made up of 14 amino acids. Germline CDR1 and CDR2: SEHNR and FQNEAQ (reference sequence). V lost 2 bases and J 4 bases, leaving 11 bases between the germline ends. CDR3 nucleotides: TGTGCCAGCAGCTTAAGGGAGGGAACCACTGAAGCTTTCTTT. Its translation is CASSLREGTTEAFF.

This chain joins TRBV13 and TRBJ2-7, with D possibly TRBD2 on 7 matching bases. The CDR3 is made up of 13 amino acids. The germline V and J ends were trimmed by 3 bases and 2 bases, with 8 bases remaining between them. CDR1 and CDR2 (germline): PRHDT, FYEKMQ (reference sequence). The CDR3 coding sequence is TGTGCCAGCAGCTTGGGGGGGCCCTACGAGCAGTACTTC. It translates to CASSLGGPYEQYF.

The rearrangement uses TRBV7-9 and TRBJ2-7; D ambiguous. Trimming took 1 base from V and 7 from J, leaving 11 bases between them. Germline V gives CDR1 SEHNR, CDR2 FQNEAQ (reference sequence). The CDR3 contains 13 residues. In DNA, the CDR3 is TGTGCCAGCAGCTTAGGGTCCCAATTGGAGCAGTACTTC. Its protein is CASSLGSQLEQYF. Complete variable domain (other parts from reference TRBV7-9 and TRBJ2-7): DTGVSQNPRHKITKRGQNVTFRCDPISEHNRLYWYRQTLGQGPEFLTYFQNEAQLEKSRLLSDRFSAERPKGSFSTLEIQRTEQGDSAMYLCASSLGSQLEQYFGPGTRLTVT.

V is TRBV20-1 and J is TRBJ2-1; D might be TRBD1 (5 bases). V lost 0 bases to trimming and J lost 8 bases, with 14 bases between them. CDR1 and CDR2 (germline): DFQATT, SNEGSKA (reference sequence). The CDR3 spans 14 residues. As DNA, the CDR3 is TGCAGTGCTAGAGATCCTAGGGGAAGGCATGAGCAGTTCTTC. As protein: CSARDPRGRHEQFF.

V is TRBV3-1 and J is TRBJ2-5; 11 bases match TRBD2. Losses at the gene ends were 4 bases for V and 0 bases for J; bases not matched to a gene: 4. The CDR3 has 16 residues. CDR1 and CDR2 (germline): LGHDT, YNNKEL (reference sequence). The CDR3 sequence is CASSRPGLADQETQYF. CDR3 DNA: TGTGCCAGCAGCCGCCCGGGACTAGCGGACCAAGAGACCCAGTACTTC.

V usage is TRBV3-1 and J usage is TRBJ2-1, with D perhaps TRBD2 (5 bases). V was cut by 7 bases and J by 4 bases, with 14 bases left in between. Germline V gene sequence: CDR1 LGHDT, CDR2 YNNKEL (reference sequence). The CDR3 has 14 residues. In DNA form, the CDR3 reads TGTGCCAGCACCCTTAACCGGGGTTACAATGAGCAGTTCTTC. Translating it yields CASTLNRGYNEQFF.

CDR3 nucleotide sequence: TGTGCCAGCAGCCTGAGACAGACCCCAGCCTCTAACACTGAAGCTTTCTTT. Its protein product is CASSLRQTPASNTEAFF. V and J are TRBV5-6 and TRBJ1-1; the D gene is possibly TRBD1 (5 bases). This CDR3 region has 17 residues. Per germline, CDR1 SGHDT and CDR2 YYEEEE. V dropped 4 bases and J dropped 2 bases, with 21 bases sitting between them.

The chain has TRBV30 and TRBJ2-6; 7 nucleotides line up with TRBD1. The V gene end was trimmed by 3 bases and the J gene end by 2 bases; junction bases not matched to a gene: 1. The germline gives CDR1 GTSNPN, CDR2 SVGIG (reference sequence). This CDR3 is 14 amino acids long. CDR3: CAWSQGAGANVLTF. In DNA form, the CDR3 reads TGTGCCTGGAGCCAGGGGGCTGGGGCCAACGTCCTGACTTTC.

In this sample, this clonotype is medium-sized. The J gene is TRBJ2-7, the V gene TRBV4-2; 10 nucleotides align to TRBD1. The germline V gene has CDR1 LGHNA and CDR2 YNFKEQ. The CDR3 has 15 amino acids. Germline trimming cut 4 bases from V and 4 bases from J; bases unmatched to any gene: 7. CDR3 loop: CASSPSDRGRYEQYF. In nucleotides, the CDR3 is TGTGCCAGCAGCCCTTCGGACAGGGGGAGGTACGAGCAGTACTTC.

The table lists this clonotype with many counts. The rearrangement links TRBV7-8 to TRBJ2-1; D not certain. Between the trimmed V and J ends, which lost 5 bases and 8 bases, there was a span of 7 bases. The CDR3 contains 11 residues. The V gene's germline CDR1 is SGHVS and CDR2 FQNEAQ. CDR3 DNA: TGTGCCAGCAGCGTCAGTCATGAGCAGTTCTTC. Protein sequence: CASSVSHEQFF.